This TCR beta chain is drawn from a study of blood T cell repertoires in COVID-19. At the level of the study: From the United States, Italy and Spain came samples of acute and convalescent COVID-19. Nucleic acid was either cDNA or gDNA, and it came from T cells, B-cell-depleted T cells, or PBMCs.

In the authors' methods: From reference gene primer amplification, estimates of nucleated cell counts were derived. TCRdb's table, derived via immunoSEQ multiplex PCR, lists solely in-frame clones and lacks some. V and J calls and clone size are those listed in that table; D and trimming were worked out from the DNA. In the table there are over 150,000 clones, roughly 80% of which are singletons. The CDR3 runs to 19 residues. V dropped 6 bases and J dropped 3; count of bases not matched to a gene: 16. The germline V gene encodes CDR1 LNHDA and CDR2 SQIVND (reference sequence). The chain couples TRBV19 to TRBJ2-2; the match to TRBD2 covers 10 bases. Source material: peripheral blood. The TCR was taken from a human donor in a cohort sampled during active COVID-19. This chain's CDR3 is CASRGREVGTSGDTGELFF. As DNA, the CDR3 is TGTGCCAGTAGGGGAAGGGAAGTAGGAACTAGCGGGGACACCGGGGAGCTGTTTTTT.